This T cell receptor beta chain was sequenced in a study of Tregs in tolerant kidney transplant recipients. The study, taken as a whole, reports: Activated donor B cell expansion appeared to reveal the most relevant donor-specific TCRbeta repertoire.

Assay used: immunoSEQ multiplex PCR; TCRdb lists only in-frame clones, some missing. Among about 240,000 clones listed, roughly 84% were seen once. J was trimmed by 2 bases and V by 6 bases; bases with no gene match: 10. CDR1 and CDR2 from the germline V gene are SGHRS and YFSETQ. This CDR3 comprises 16 residues. As to this clone: The antigen is not known.

Thawed PBMCs were FACS-sorted into unstimulated CD4+CD25+CD127- regulatory T cells, CD4+CD25- non-regulatory cells, CD4 and CD8 cells. The clonotype comes from a human donor in good health. The gene calls are TRBV5-1 and TRBJ2-5; 10 bases line up with TRBD2. Sequenced sample: CD4+ T cells from blood. CDR3 in DNA: TGCGCCAGCACCACTGTCCCAGCGGGGGGGCAAGAGACCCAGTACTTC. It yields the protein CASTTVPAGGQETQYF.